The clone carrying this T cell receptor beta chain was observed a handful of times. Antigen unknown. This entry is derived from a study of CD8 T cells in ankylosing spondylitis. Whole-study findings and limits: Disease-associated clones were reportedly significantly overrepresented in matched ankylosing spondylitis synovial fluid.

For TCR beta, libraries came from quantitative 5'-RACE with molecular barcodes. TCRdb re-derived calls from the 5' RACE reads in MiXCR, one entry per CDR3 protein. The sample contains some 290,000 distinct CDR3 sequences, over 15% of which appear only once. This CDR3 is built from 16 residues. The V gene's germline CDR1 is SGHVS and CDR2 FNYEAQ. Between the trimmed V and J ends, which lost 1 base and 0 bases, there was a span of 10 bases. The TCR originated in a male donor with ankylosing spondylitis or in good health (not recorded which). The chain joins TRBV7-6 to TRBJ2-1; D might be TRBD1 (6 bases). Sequences were obtained from blood, either unsorted or a sorted T cell fraction (not recorded which). Here the CDR3 reads CASSLVEGDSYNEQFF. The CDR3 DNA reads as TGTGCCAGCAGCTTAGTAGAGGGGGACTCCTACAATGAGCAGTTCTTC.